This T cell receptor (beta chain) was captured in a study of T cell repertoires in cytomegalovirus infection (dated by TCRdb to about 2019). About the investigation overall: The HLA type of each donor mattered for the analysis, because public TCR beta signatures pointed to carriage of CMV infection along with the matching HLA type.

Sequencing instrument: Illumina HiSeq 1500. TCRdb redid the processing of the public reads, applying fastp at Q25 and MiXCR, and retained in-frame beta chains. Every CDR3 protein is listed once, alongside the most common genes and DNA of its rows. Recorded for this sample are approximately 190,000 distinct CDR3 sequences; 28% of them occurred a single time. The top ten constitute under 35% of the sample. The study at large found these results: The ex vivo response was dominated by HLA-C-restricted CMV-specific TCR beta clonotypes, and the single most frequent clonotype in two of eight donors was supplied by these HLA-C-restricted clonotypes. Carriers of CMV infection plus the relevant HLA type were discriminated by the cumulative frequency of public TCR beta family members in the study cohort and in an independent roughly 340-donor cohort.

The CDR3 starts with the cysteine, ends with the phenylalanine, and has 14 residues. Only the CDR3 DNA stays, 42 bases, in frame from base 1. Per the germline V gene (reference sequence), MNHNY is the CDR1 and SVGAGI is the CDR2. Trimming takes 2 bases from V and 4 bases from J, and the germline ends sit 11 bases apart. Turning to this clonotype: This receptor's antigen is unknown. Base qualities are not recorded, but no much larger clone differs from it by a single base.

The clonotype was recovered from a human donor in good health (CMV status not recorded). Some clones in this sample may be carry-over from other donors' samples. Sequences were obtained from PBMCs. This chain is built from TRBV6-6 and TRBJ2-5, with a weak D call of TRBD1 (5 bases match). This receptor has the CDR3 CASSYRGSRETQYF. DNA sequence: TGTGCCAGCAGTTACAGGGGTAGCAGAGAGACCCAGTACTTC.